This TCR beta chain is drawn from a study of metastatic and nonmetastatic thyroid tumors. For the study at large: Repertoires from blood and tumor or nodule tissue of malignant and benign thyroid patients were compared.

Per the study methods: Built for papillary thyroid cancer, a distant-metastasis classifier drew on CDR3 differences across clinicopathological groups. TCRdb used MiXCR to call clones anew from the PCR reads. For this entry, the V and J calls and clone size follow TCRdb and not the study's own pipeline. The sample includes about 59,000 clones, 16% seen only once; the top ten take roughly a tenth. This clone occurred many times. What it recognizes is unknown. Trimming took 10 bases from V and 8 from J; bases not matched to a gene: 16. Germline V gene sequence: CDR1 MDHEN, CDR2 SYDVKM. The CDR3 covers 16 residues. No treatment had been given to any patient before thyroid surgery. Study-wide results and limits: Within blood and tumor, benign nodules reportedly had significantly lower TCR beta diversity than malignant thyroid tumors did.

Sequenced input: blood. The receptor's source is a male donor with papillary thyroid cancer or a benign thyroid nodule (not recorded which). Some clones in this sample may be carry-over from other donors' samples. The J gene is TRBJ1-6, the V gene TRBV28, with 8 bases that match TRBD1. CDR3 nucleotides: TGTGCCACCACGGCCCTCACCGGGACAGGACATTCACCCCTCCACTTT. Amino acids: CATTALTGTGHSPLHF.